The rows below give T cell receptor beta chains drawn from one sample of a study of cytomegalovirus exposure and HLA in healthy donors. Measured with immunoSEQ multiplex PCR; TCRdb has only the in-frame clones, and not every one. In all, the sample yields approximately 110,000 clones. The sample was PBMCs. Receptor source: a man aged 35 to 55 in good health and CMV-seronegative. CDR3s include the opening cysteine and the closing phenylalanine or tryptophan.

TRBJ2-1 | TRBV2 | CASKTAGAFNEQFF
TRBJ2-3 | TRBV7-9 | CASEPAGLDTQYF
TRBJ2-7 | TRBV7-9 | CASSQGTSGRYEQYF
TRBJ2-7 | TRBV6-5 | CASSSGNSYEQYF
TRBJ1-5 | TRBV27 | CASSPGTGVGQPQHF
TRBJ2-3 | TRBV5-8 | CASSLAGTGSPDTQYF
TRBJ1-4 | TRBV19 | CASSIGTSKFQANEKLFF
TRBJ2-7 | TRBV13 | CASRPWGAGVYEQYF
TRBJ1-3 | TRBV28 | CASTMGQGWSGNTIYF
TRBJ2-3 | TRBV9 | CASSVQGSTDTQYF
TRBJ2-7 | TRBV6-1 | CASSRDRENEQYF
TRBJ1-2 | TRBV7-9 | CASSPDSYGYTF
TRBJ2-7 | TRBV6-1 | CASELDRGLAYEQYF
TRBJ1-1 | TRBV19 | CASKVRGTNTEAFF
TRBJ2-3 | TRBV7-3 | CASSPRLAGGTDTQYF
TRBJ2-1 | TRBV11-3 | CASSLAGSYNEQFF
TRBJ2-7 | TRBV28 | CASSWGGYEQYF
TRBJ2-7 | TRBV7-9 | CASSVLAAAREQYF
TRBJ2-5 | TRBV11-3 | CASSSYYPGTQYF
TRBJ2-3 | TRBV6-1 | CASSRTSGRSDTQYF
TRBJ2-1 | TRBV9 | CASSVLTGPDNEQFF
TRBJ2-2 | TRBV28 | CASTRTGTSGVTGELFF
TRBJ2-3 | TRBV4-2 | CASSQGSQWGRGSTDTQYF
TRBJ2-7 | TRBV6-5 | CASSYRDRGGEQYF
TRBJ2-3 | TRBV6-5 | CASSYEASGTDTQYF
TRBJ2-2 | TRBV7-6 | CASSPLAGTGELFF
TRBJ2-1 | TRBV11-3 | CASSPSGGTGNEQFF
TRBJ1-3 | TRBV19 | CASSIFAGTGSGNTIYF
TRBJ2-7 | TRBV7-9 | CASSPGVGAYEQYF
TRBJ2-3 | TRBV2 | CASRVGGGLTDTQYF
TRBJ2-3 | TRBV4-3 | CASSQEAGTTDTQYF
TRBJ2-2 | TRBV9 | CASSASVRTGELFF
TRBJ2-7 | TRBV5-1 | CASSLPGYEQYF
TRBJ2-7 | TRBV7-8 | CASSFDTLYEQYF
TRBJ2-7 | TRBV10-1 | CASRDRREGKHHGSYEQYF
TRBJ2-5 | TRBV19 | CASSDQETQYF